This T cell receptor beta chain was profiled in a study of cytomegalovirus exposure and HLA in healthy donors. For this clone: What it binds is not known.

A multiplex PCR was run with 60 Vbeta primers and 13 Jbeta primers. Only in-frame clones appear in the TCRdb table, and some are missing; sequencing was by immunoSEQ multiplex PCR. The sample holds 150,000 to 200,000 clones; 80% to 85% are singletons and the top ten take about 1.9%. Healthy bone marrow donors made up the donors. Findings of the study overall: Reports described diagnosis of cytomegalovirus status by the classifier as highly specific and sensitive. According to the study, 150 to 200 TCR beta chains were cytomegalovirus-associated. According to a later analysis, most TCR beta chains associated with CMV appeared HLA-restricted.

Germline loops: CDR1 LNHDA, CDR2 SQIVND (reference sequence). The CDR3 consists of 18 residues. The ends lost 3 bases at V and 0 bases at J; junction bases unmatched: 11. Sequencing was performed on PBMCs. The chain links TRBV19 to TRBJ2-1; the match to TRBD1 covers 7 bases. The TCR was taken from a human donor in good health. Here the CDR3 DNA reads TGTGCCAGTAGTATCCCCGGGACAGTGAGCAGCTCCTACAATGAGCAGTTCTTC. As protein: CASSIPGTVSSSYNEQFF.